A selection of T cell receptor beta chains follows, all from one sample in a study of T-cell memory formation after mild COVID-19. One entry per CDR3 protein, called by TCRdb with MiXCR from the 5' RACE reads. The table has about 350,000 distinct CDR3 sequences, approximately 14% seen once. Sequencing input: PBMCs or a T cell subset sorted from them (not recorded which). All receptors come from a man aged 18-30 years who had mild COVID-19 (a few samples of this study predate the infection). Cell type and time point are not known. CDR3s include the opening cysteine and the closing phenylalanine or tryptophan. A D gene is named only where the DNA matches it firmly. Size is stated for part of the rows, as once, few or many counts, or as a class when the clone is expanded.

clone_size	v_call	j_call	d_call	cdr3_nt	cdr3_aa
-	TRBV6-5	TRBJ2-2	TRBD1	TGTGCCAGCAGTTACGGGCCTATAAACAGGGGCACCGGGGAGCTGTTTTTT	CASSYGPINRGTGELFF
many	TRBV7-2	TRBJ1-3	-	TGTGCCAGCAGCAAAGCACAGGCATCTGGAAACACCATATATTTT	CASSKAQASGNTIYF
few	TRBV4-3	TRBJ2-5	-	TGCGCCAGCAGCCAAGATTTGAGCAGGGATAGTCGAGGGATGGAGGAGACCCAGTACTTC	CASSQDLSRDSRGMEETQYF
-	TRBV29-1	TRBJ2-1	TRBD1	TGCAGCGTAATCGGACAGGCTATTGAGCAGTTCTTC	CSVIGQAIEQFF
few	TRBV5-6	TRBJ2-7	-	TGTGCCAGCAGCCAGACAGTACCAAAGGGCTACAACTACGAGCAGTACTTC	CASSQTVPKGYNYEQYF
few	TRBV5-1	TRBJ2-7	TRBD2	TGCGCCAGCAGCTTGGCCCCTATGCCGGGACTAGCGGCACTCACCTACGAGCAGTACTTC	CASSLAPMPGLAALTYEQYF
-	TRBV6-2/TRBV6-3	TRBJ2-2	-	TGTGCCACCAGAGGACCGAGCTTTACCGGGGAGCTGTTTTTT	CATRGPSFTGELFF
-	TRBV4-1	TRBJ1-1	-	TGCGCCAGCAGCCAAGAGCCTGCCGGGAACACTGAAGCTTTCTTT	CASSQEPAGNTEAFF
once	TRBV12-3/TRBV12-4	TRBJ2-3	-	TGTGCCAGCAGTTTCGGGGGGCGCGTAGATACGCAGTATTTT	CASSFGGRVDTQYF
many	TRBV20-1	TRBJ2-7	-	TGCAGTGCCAGACTCAGGGGAACCCTATACGAGCAGTACTTC	CSARLRGTLYEQYF
few	TRBV2	TRBJ2-7	TRBD2	TGTGCCACGGGGACTAGCTCCTACGAGCAGTACTTC	CATGTSSYEQYF
few	TRBV18	TRBJ2-4	-	TGTGCCAGCTCACCAGAATGGAGGGGTGACATTCAGTACTTC	CASSPEWRGDIQYF
-	TRBV5-1	TRBJ2-3	-	TGCGCCAGCAGCTTTAATCAAGATACGCAGTATTTT	CASSFNQDTQYF
-	TRBV27	TRBJ2-3	TRBD2	TGTGCCAGCAGTTTACGACTGGGAGGGGATACGCAGTATTTT	CASSLRLGGDTQYF
-	TRBV4-3	TRBJ2-3	-	TGCGCCAGCAGCCAAGCCCCCGGGACTTCAAAGTGGGTAGATACGCAGTATTTT	CASSQAPGTSKWVDTQYF
-	TRBV13	TRBJ2-1	-	TGTGCCAGCAGCGGCGGGGACTCCCACAATGAGCAGTTCTTC	CASSGGDSHNEQFF
-	TRBV7-2	TRBJ2-7	-	TGTGCCAGCAGCTTAGCGCGGCACAGGGAGCAGTACTTC	CASSLARHREQYF
-	TRBV5-1	TRBJ1-1	TRBD1	TGCGCCAGCAGCGGACAGGGGGGGAACACTGAAGCTTTCTTT	CASSGQGGNTEAFF
few	TRBV3-1	TRBJ2-1	TRBD2	TGTGCCAGCAGCCAGGGACTAGCGGGGAGCTTCAATGAGCAGTTCTTC	CASSQGLAGSFNEQFF
few	TRBV29-1	TRBJ1-2	-	TGCAGCGTTGAAGAAGACGGACGATATGGCTACACCTTC	CSVEEDGRYGYTF
-	TRBV27	TRBJ1-1	-	TGTGCCAGCAGACCGTCAGCCGGCGCTGAAGCTTTCTTT	CASRPSAGAEAFF
few	TRBV10-3	TRBJ2-3	-	TGTGCCATCAGTCTAGGGGGGCTGGCAGATACGCAGTATTTT	CAISLGGLADTQYF
many	TRBV4-1	TRBJ1-2	TRBD1	TGCGCCAGCAGCCATCAGGACCGGGACAGGGGGCTCGACACCTTC	CASSHQDRDRGLDTF
many	TRBV5-1	TRBJ2-5	-	TGCGCCAGCAGCTTGGTACAGGGAGGAGAGACCCAGTACTTC	CASSLVQGGETQYF
-	TRBV7-3	TRBJ2-3	TRBD2	TGTGCCAGCAGCTTAACCCGACCCGGGACTAGCGGGGGGAGCACAGATACGCAGTATTTT	CASSLTRPGTSGGSTDTQYF
few	TRBV11-2	TRBJ2-7	-	TGTGCCAGCAGCTTAGTGGTGGGGGACCTCTACGAGCAGTACTTC	CASSLVVGDLYEQYF
-	TRBV24-1	TRBJ2-1	-	TGTGCCACCAGTGCCGGGAGCTACAATGAGCAGTTCTTC	CATSAGSYNEQFF
-	TRBV4-1	TRBJ2-5	TRBD2	TGCGCCAGCAGCCAAGCTGTGCGGGGGGGCGGCGAGACCCAGTACTTC	CASSQAVRGGGETQYF
many	TRBV5-1	TRBJ2-1	-	TGCGCCAGCAGTCTGGGGCTATCGTACAATGAGCAGTTCTTC	CASSLGLSYNEQFF
-	TRBV4-1	TRBJ2-2	-	TGCGCCAGCAGCCAAGCGGGGGACAGCACCGGGGAGCTGTTTTTT	CASSQAGDSTGELFF
-	TRBV7-8	TRBJ1-2	-	TGTGCCAGCACGCTTGGGGGTCACTATGGCTACACCTTC	CASTLGGHYGYTF
few	TRBV6-2/TRBV6-3	TRBJ2-7	-	TGTGCCAGCAGCAAAATGGGAACCGGAGAGCAGTACTTC	CASSKMGTGEQYF
many	TRBV20-1	TRBJ1-4	-	TGCAGTGCGGAGGGCCGGCGTAATGAAAAACTGTTTTTT	CSAEGRRNEKLFF
-	TRBV15	TRBJ2-1	-	TGTGCCACCAGGTCGGCGGCCTACACCTACAATGAGCAGTTCTTC	CATRSAAYTYNEQFF
few	TRBV7-3	TRBJ2-3	-	TGTGCCAGCAGCTTAGGGGTATCTAGCACAGATACGCAGTATTTT	CASSLGVSSTDTQYF
few	TRBV6-1	TRBJ2-5	TRBD2	TGTGCCAGCAGTGTTTTTAGCGGGGGGGCAGGAGAGACCCAGTACTTC	CASSVFSGGAGETQYF
few	TRBV4-1	TRBJ2-1	TRBD2	TGCGCCAGCAGCCAGGGACTAGCGGGGGGTCAGCAGTTCTTC	CASSQGLAGGQQFF
-	TRBV6-5	TRBJ1-6	-	TGTGCCCTTCCGCTGGGCTCACCCCTCCACTTT	CALPLGSPLHF
many	TRBV11-2	TRBJ2-2	-	TGTGCCAGCAGCAGACATGGACAGTCTGGTACCGGGGAGCTGTTTTTT	CASSRHGQSGTGELFF
few	TRBV6-2/TRBV6-3	TRBJ2-6	-	TGTGCCAGCAGTCGGACACACTCTGGGGCCAACGTCCTGACTTTC	CASSRTHSGANVLTF
-	TRBV5-1	TRBJ2-3	TRBD2	TGCGCCAGCAGCTCCGATCCAGCGGGGGCGCAGTATTTT	CASSSDPAGAQYF
-	TRBV20-1	TRBJ1-5	-	TGCAGTGCTAGCCTAGGAGGAAGCAATCAGCCCCAGCATTTT	CSASLGGSNQPQHF
few	TRBV6-1	TRBJ2-1	TRBD1	TGTGCCAGCAGCCTAACAGGGGGCGCCGTGACCTACAATGAGCAGTTCTTC	CASSLTGGAVTYNEQFF
few	TRBV20-1	TRBJ1-2	-	TGCAGTAACCAGTGGGGCTACACCTTC	CSNQWGYTF
-	TRBV4-1	TRBJ1-1	-	TGCGCCAGCAGCCAAGATCCCCCGGGGACTGAAGCTTTCTTT	CASSQDPPGTEAFF
-	TRBV7-9	TRBJ2-3	-	TGTGCCAGCAGCCTCCCCGGACGAACGCAGTATTTT	CASSLPGRTQYF
-	TRBV29-1	TRBJ2-1	-	TGCAGGGGGGGAGAGAGCTACAATGAGCAGTTCTTC	CRGGESYNEQFF
-	TRBV5-1	TRBJ2-1	TRBD2	TGCGCCAGCAGCTGGGGGACTAGCCCCGTCAATGAGCAGTTCTTC	CASSWGTSPVNEQFF
few	TRBV10-1	TRBJ2-7	-	TGCGCCAGCAGTGAGGAGTGGAAACCCTACGAGCAGTACTTC	CASSEEWKPYEQYF
-	TRBV5-4	TRBJ2-6	-	TGTGCCAGCACCGACGCACAGGACCTAGCAGGGGCCAACGTCCTGACTTTC	CASTDAQDLAGANVLTF
many	TRBV5-1	TRBJ2-7	-	TGCGCCAGCAGCCTGGGATCGTCACTTTCCTACGAGCAGTACTTC	CASSLGSSLSYEQYF
few	TRBV7-7	TRBJ2-5	-	TGTGCTAGCAGCCTCACCGGCGGACAGTTGGAGACCCAGTACTTC	CASSLTGGQLETQYF
-	TRBV6-6	TRBJ2-2	-	TGTGCCAGCGGTTACCTAGCGTGGGCGGACAACACCGGGGAGCTGTTTTTT	CASGYLAWADNTGELFF
-	TRBV20-1	TRBJ1-2	-	TGCAGTGCTGAGGGGGATGGCCCCTATGGCTACACCTTC	CSAEGDGPYGYTF
few	TRBV6-2/TRBV6-3	TRBJ2-5	-	TGTGCCAGCAGAAGCACCAGACCCGGGGGGACCCAGTACTTC	CASRSTRPGGTQYF
few	TRBV5-1	TRBJ2-6	-	TGCGCCAGCAGCCTCTCACGCTCTGGGGCCAACGTCCTGACTTTC	CASSLSRSGANVLTF
many	TRBV28	TRBJ1-1	-	TGTGCCAGCAGTTTAGGAGGGGTGAGAACTGAAGCTTTCTTT	CASSLGGVRTEAFF
-	TRBV6-5	TRBJ1-1	-	TGTGCCAGCAGTTACTCATTAGGGAACACTGAAGCTTTCTTT	CASSYSLGNTEAFF
-	TRBV7-3	TRBJ1-6	-	TGTGCCAGCAGCTACGGGGGAATAGGCTCACCCCTCCACTTT	CASSYGGIGSPLHF